The rows below give T cell receptor beta chains drawn from one sample of a study of blood T cells in healthy people across ages. TCRdb re-called the 5' RACE reads through MiXCR, storing one row per CDR3 protein. The sample shows about 640,000 distinct CDR3 sequences, approximately 50% of them seen only once. The sequenced sample consisted of blood. The receptors here all came from a man between 60 and 75 years old in good health. CDR3s include the opening cysteine and the closing phenylalanine or tryptophan. The D gene is left open where the match is weak. Not every row has a clone size; where given, it reads once, few, many or a size class.

size: .; D: .; J: TRBJ2-4; V: TRBV29-1; DNA: TGCAGCGTAGAAACAACAGGGAGCCGGGTTCAGTACTTC; CDR3: CSVETTGSRVQYF
size: .; D: TRBD2; J: TRBJ2-3; V: TRBV29-1; DNA: TGCAGCTTCACGGGCGGGAGATGGGGAGGCACAGATACGCAGTATTTT; CDR3: CSFTGGRWGGTDTQYF
size: many; D: .; J: TRBJ2-6; V: TRBV3-1; DNA: TGTGCCAGCAGCCAAGGACGGTATTCTGGGGCCAACGTCCTGACTTTC; CDR3: CASSQGRYSGANVLTF
size: many; D: TRBD1; J: TRBJ2-6; V: TRBV3-1; DNA: TGTGCCAGCAGCCCCAGGACAGGGAAGGATGGGGCCAACGTCCTGACTTTC; CDR3: CASSPRTGKDGANVLTF
size: .; D: TRBD1; J: TRBJ1-2; V: TRBV2; DNA: TGTGCCAGCAGTGAACAGAGGACAGGGAACTATGGCTACACCTTC; CDR3: CASSEQRTGNYGYTF
size: .; D: TRBD2; J: TRBJ2-4; V: TRBV12-3/TRBV12-4; DNA: TGTGCCAGCAGTATAGGACTAGCGGGGCGCATTCAGTACTTC; CDR3: CASSIGLAGRIQYF
size: .; D: .; J: TRBJ2-6; V: TRBV27; DNA: TGTGCCAGCACCCTCGGGTTCAGGGGTACCCTCTCTGGGGCCAACGTCCTGACTTTC; CDR3: CASTLGFRGTLSGANVLTF
size: .; D: TRBD2; J: TRBJ2-5; V: TRBV5-5; DNA: TGTGCCAGCAGCTTGCGAGCGGGGGGCCCCAATGAGCAGTACTTC; CDR3: CASSLRAGGPNEQYF
size: .; D: .; J: TRBJ1-1; V: TRBV2; DNA: TGTGCCAGCTCCCGGATAGGGCAGCAGAACACTGAAGCTTTCTTT; CDR3: CASSRIGQQNTEAFF
size: once; D: .; J: TRBJ2-1; V: TRBV9; DNA: TGTGCCAGCAGCGCTTCCGGTGGGGGCGAGAGCCCCTCCCAGTTCTTC; CDR3: CASSASGGGESPSQFF
size: .; D: .; J: TRBJ2-7; V: TRBV20-1; DNA: TGCAGTGCTGCACTTGGGGGGCGCCCCTACGAGCAGTACTTC; CDR3: CSAALGGRPYEQYF
size: .; D: TRBD2; J: TRBJ2-3; V: TRBV6-6; DNA: TGTGCCAGCAGTTACTCGACTAGCGGGGGCACAGATACGCAGTATTTT; CDR3: CASSYSTSGGTDTQYF
size: few; D: TRBD2; J: TRBJ2-1; V: TRBV5-1; DNA: TGCGCCAGCAGCGGGACTAGCGGGAGTTCCTACAATGAGCAGTTCTTC; CDR3: CASSGTSGSSYNEQFF
size: .; D: TRBD2; J: TRBJ2-1; V: TRBV27; DNA: TGTGCCAGCAGTTGGGCTAGCGGGGGGGGCAATGAGCAGTTCTTC; CDR3: CASSWASGGGNEQFF
size: few; D: .; J: TRBJ2-3; V: TRBV28; DNA: TGTGCCAGCAGTCTTCCGACAGGGGCGGGGGCAGATACGCAGTATTTT; CDR3: CASSLPTGAGADTQYF
size: few; D: TRBD2; J: TRBJ2-6; V: TRBV7-9; DNA: TGTGCCAGCAGCCCGGGAGGGTACTTCTCTGGGGCCAACGTCCTGACTTTC; CDR3: CASSPGGYFSGANVLTF
size: .; D: .; J: TRBJ2-5; V: TRBV5-1; DNA: TGCGCCAGCAGCTTGGGACTAGAAAAAGAGACCCAGTACTTC; CDR3: CASSLGLEKETQYF
size: .; D: .; J: TRBJ1-1; V: TRBV3-1; DNA: TGTGCCAGCAGCCACCCCCACGGCGAAGCTTTCTTT; CDR3: CASSHPHGEAFF